The source of this T cell receptor beta chain is a study of control samples from healthy donors and cancer patients. Libraries were prepared by immunoSEQ multiplex PCR; TCRdb keeps only in-frame clonotypes and omits some of them. Among almost 85,000 clones listed, 84% were seen once. Trimming shortened V by 6 bases and J by 0 bases, and 12 bases separated the two germline ends. There are 15 residues in the CDR3. CDR1 and CDR2 (germline): MDHEN, SYDVKM. Sequenced input: PBMCs. V is TRBV28 and J is TRBJ1-5; no reliable D call. The origin of this receptor is a man between 60 and 70 years old with head and neck cancer. The CDR3 loop reads CASSPGPTSNQPQHF. CDR3 sequence (DNA): TGTGCCAGCAGCCCTGGACCGACTAGCAATCAGCCCCAGCATTTT.